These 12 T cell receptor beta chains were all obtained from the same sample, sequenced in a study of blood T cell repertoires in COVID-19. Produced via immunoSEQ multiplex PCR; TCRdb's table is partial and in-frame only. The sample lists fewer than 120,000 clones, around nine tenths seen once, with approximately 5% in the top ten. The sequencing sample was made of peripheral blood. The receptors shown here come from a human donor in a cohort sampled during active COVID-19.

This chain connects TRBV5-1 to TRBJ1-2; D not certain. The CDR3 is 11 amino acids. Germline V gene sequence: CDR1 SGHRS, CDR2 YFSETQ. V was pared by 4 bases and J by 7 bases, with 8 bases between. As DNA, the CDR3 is TGCGCCAGCAGCCCGGGTAGTGGCTACACCTTC. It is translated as CASSPGSGYTF.

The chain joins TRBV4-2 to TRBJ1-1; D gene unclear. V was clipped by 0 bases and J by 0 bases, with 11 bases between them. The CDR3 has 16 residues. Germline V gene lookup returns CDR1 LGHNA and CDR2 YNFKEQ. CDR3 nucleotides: TGTGCCAGCAGCCAAGATCAGACGGAGATGAACACTGAAGCTTTCTTT. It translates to CASSQDQTEMNTEAFF.

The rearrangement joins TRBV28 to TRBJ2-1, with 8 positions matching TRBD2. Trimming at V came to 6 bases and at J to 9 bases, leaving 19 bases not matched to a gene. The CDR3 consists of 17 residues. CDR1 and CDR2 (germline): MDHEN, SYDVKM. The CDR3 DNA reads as TGTGCCAGCAGGGCAGGTGGGGCGGGAGGTAGGCTTGGTGAGCAGTTCTTC. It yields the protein CASRAGGAGGRLGEQFF.

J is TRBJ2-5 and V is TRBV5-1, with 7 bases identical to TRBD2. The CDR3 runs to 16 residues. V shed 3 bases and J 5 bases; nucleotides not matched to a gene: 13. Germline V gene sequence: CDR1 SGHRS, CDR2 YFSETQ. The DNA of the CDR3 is TGCGCCAGCAGCTACCCCCGACCGGGAGGAAGGGAGACCCAGTACTTC. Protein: CASSYPRPGGRETQYF.

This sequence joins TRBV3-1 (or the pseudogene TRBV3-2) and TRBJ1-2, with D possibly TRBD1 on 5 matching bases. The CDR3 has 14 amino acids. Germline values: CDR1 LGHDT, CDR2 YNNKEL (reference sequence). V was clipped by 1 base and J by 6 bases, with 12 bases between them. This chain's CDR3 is CASSQVVTDHGYTF. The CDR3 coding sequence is TGTGCCAGCAGCCAAGTTGTGACAGACCATGGCTACACCTTC.

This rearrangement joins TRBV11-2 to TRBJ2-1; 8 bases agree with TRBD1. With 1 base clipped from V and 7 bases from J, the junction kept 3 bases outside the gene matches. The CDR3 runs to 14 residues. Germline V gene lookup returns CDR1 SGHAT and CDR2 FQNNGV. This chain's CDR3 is CASSLARTGNEQFF. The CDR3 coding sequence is TGTGCCAGCAGCTTAGCTAGGACAGGGAATGAGCAGTTCTTC.

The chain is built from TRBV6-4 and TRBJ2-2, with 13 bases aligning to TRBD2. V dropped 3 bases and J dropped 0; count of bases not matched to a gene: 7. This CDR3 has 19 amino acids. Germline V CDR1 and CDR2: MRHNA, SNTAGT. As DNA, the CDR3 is TGTGCCAGCAGTGATCTCGGACTAGCGGGGGTATCGAACACCGGGGAGCTGTTTTTT. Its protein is CASSDLGLAGVSNTGELFF.

The CDR3 here is CASSQDQGRETQYF. DNA of the CDR3: TGCGCCAGCAGCCAAGACCAGGGTCGGGAGACCCAGTACTTC. The rearrangement links TRBV4-1 to TRBJ2-5; D may be TRBD1 (5 bases). The V gene's germline CDR1 is MGHRA and CDR2 YSYEKL. Deletions cut 0 bases from V and 5 bases from J, with 10 bases between. This CDR3 comprises 14 residues.

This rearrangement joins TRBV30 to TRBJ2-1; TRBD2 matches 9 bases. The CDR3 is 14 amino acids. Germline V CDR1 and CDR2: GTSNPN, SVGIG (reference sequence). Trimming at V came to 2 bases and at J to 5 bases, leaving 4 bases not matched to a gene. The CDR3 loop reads CAWSTGLANNEQFF. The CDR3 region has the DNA TGTGCCTGGAGTACGGGACTAGCTAACAATGAGCAGTTCTTC.

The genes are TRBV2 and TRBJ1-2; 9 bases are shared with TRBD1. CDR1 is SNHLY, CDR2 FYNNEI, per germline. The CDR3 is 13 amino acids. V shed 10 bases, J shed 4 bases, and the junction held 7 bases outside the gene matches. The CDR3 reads CATQQGQGYGYTF. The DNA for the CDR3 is TGTGCCACTCAACAGGGACAGGGCTATGGCTACACCTTC. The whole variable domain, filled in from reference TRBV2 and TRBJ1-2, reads EPEVTQTPSHQVTQMGQEVILRCVPISNHLYFYWYRQILGQKVEFLVSFYNNEISEKSEIFDDQFSVERPDGSNFTLKIRSTKLEDSAMYFCATQQGQGYGYTFGSGTRLTVV.

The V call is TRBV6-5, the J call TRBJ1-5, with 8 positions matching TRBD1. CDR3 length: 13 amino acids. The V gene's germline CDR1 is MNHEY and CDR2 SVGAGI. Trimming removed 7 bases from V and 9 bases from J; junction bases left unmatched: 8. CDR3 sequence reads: CASKGQGGVPQHF. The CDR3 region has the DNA TGTGCCAGCAAAGGACAGGGTGGGGTGCCCCAGCATTTT.

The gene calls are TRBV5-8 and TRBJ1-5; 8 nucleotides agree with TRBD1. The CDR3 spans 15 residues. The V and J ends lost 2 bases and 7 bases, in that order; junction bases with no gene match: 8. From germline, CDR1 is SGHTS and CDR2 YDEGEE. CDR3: CASSFDRGGGQPQHF. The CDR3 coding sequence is TGTGCCAGCAGCTTCGACAGGGGAGGCGGCCAGCCCCAGCATTTT.